This T cell receptor (beta chain) derives from a study of shared clonotypes between healthy human individuals. General study results and limits: Clonotype sharing across donors was expected to vary with sequencing depth. The study found about 4.6% of naive CD4 clonotypes shared across several donors.

As for this clone: Antigen unknown. The same CDR3 is also encoded by other DNA sequences in this sample.

Sequencing was performed with immunoSEQ multiplex PCR; in TCRdb, only in-frame clones are kept and a portion is missing. The table includes about 2.1 million clones, 93% detected once. CD45RO negativity and positive selection for CCR7 defined naive CD8 cells, a population that excluded terminally differentiated effector memory CD45RA+ cells. This receptor was obtained from a man aged 18-30 years in good health. Some clones in this sample may be carry-over from other donors' samples. Sequencing was carried out using naive CD8+ T cells from PBMCs.

The chain's CDR3 is CASSFLSYEQYF. The CDR3 nucleotides read TGTGCCAGCAGCTTTCTCAGCTACGAGCAGTACTTC. This sequence joins TRBV5-8 and TRBJ2-7; no reliable D call. The CDR3 consists of 12 residues. The V gene lost 2 bases and the J gene lost 3 bases, with 6 bases spanning the gap. Germline-derived CDR1 and CDR2 are SGHTS and YDEGEE.